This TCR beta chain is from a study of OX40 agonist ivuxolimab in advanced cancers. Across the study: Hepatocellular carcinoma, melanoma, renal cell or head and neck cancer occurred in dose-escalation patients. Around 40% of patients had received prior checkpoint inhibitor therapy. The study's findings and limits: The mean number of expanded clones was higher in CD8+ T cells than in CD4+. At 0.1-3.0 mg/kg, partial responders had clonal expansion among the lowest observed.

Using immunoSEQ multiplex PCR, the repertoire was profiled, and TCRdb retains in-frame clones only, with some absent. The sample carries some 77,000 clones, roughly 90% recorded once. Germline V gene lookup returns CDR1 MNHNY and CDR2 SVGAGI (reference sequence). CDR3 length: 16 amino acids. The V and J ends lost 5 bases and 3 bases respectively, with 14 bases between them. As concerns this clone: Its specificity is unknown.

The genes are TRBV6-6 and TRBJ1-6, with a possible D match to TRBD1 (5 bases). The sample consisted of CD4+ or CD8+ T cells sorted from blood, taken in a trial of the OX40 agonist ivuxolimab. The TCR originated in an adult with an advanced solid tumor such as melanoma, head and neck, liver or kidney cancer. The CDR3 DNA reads TGTGCCAGCAGTGCTCAAGGGACCATCTATAATTCACCCCTCCACTTT. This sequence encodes CASSAQGTIYNSPLHF.